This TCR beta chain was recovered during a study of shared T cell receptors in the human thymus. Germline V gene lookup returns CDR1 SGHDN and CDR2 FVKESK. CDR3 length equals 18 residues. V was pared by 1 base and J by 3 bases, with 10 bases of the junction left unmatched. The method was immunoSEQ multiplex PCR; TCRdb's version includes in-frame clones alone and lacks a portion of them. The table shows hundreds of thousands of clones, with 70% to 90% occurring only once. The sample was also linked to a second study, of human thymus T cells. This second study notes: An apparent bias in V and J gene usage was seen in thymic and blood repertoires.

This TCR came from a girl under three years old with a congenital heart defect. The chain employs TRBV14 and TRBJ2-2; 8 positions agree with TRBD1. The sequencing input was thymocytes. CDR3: CASSQAKRTGWYTGELFF. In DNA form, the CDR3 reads TGTGCCAGCAGCCAAGCCAAAAGGACAGGGTGGTACACCGGGGAGCTGTTTTTT.